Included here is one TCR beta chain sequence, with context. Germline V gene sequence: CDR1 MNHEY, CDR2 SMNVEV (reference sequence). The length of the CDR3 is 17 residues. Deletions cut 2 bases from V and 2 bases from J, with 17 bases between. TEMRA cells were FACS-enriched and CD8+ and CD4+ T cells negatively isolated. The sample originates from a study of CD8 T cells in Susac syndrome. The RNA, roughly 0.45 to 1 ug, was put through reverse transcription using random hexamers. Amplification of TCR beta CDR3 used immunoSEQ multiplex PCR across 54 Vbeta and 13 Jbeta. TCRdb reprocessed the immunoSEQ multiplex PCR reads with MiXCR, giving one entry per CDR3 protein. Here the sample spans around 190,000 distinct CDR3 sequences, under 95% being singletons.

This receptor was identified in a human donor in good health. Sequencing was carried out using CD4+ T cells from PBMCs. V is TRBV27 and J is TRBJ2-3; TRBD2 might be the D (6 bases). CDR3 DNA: TGTGCCAGCAGTTTAGATTTTTGGAGGGCGACCACAGATACGCAGTATTTT. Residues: CASSLDFWRATTDTQYF.